The rows below give T cell receptor beta chains drawn from one sample of a study of beta chain features in type 1 diabetes. Using immunoSEQ multiplex PCR, the repertoire was profiled, and TCRdb retains in-frame clones only, with some absent. This sample has nearly 250,000 clones, with about 70% found just once. Sequences were obtained from naive CD4+ T cells from blood. Receptors originate from a man aged 25 to 45 in good health. Each CDR3 is given with its conserved first and last residue. Fields, in order: D gene, J gene, V gene, clone size, CDR3 length, CDR3 protein, CDR3 DNA. D genes are given only for firm matches. Clone size is stated in some rows and not others, as once, few, many or a class when expanded.

>NA|TRBJ2-1|TRBV9|NA|15
CASSVNVGRGTEQFF
TGTGCCAGCAGCGTAAACGTGGGTAGGGGGACTGAGCAGTTCTTC
>NA|TRBJ1-2|TRBV30|few|12
CAFNRERGGYTF
TGTGCCTTTAACAGGGAAAGGGGCGGCTACACCTTC
>TRBD1|TRBJ2-1|TRBV27|NA|15
CASRNTRDRYNEQFF
TGTGCCAGCAGGAACACAAGGGACAGGTACAATGAGCAGTTCTTC
>NA|TRBJ1-1|TRBV29-1|NA|11
CSVGGALGGFF
TGCAGCGTTGGGGGGGCGCTTGGTGGTTTCTTT
>NA|TRBJ2-5|TRBV6-5|NA|11
CASAGSKTQYF
TGTGCCAGCGCCGGGAGTAAGACCCAGTACTTC
>TRBD1|TRBJ2-7|TRBV30|NA|15
CALSGRGTGAIEQYF
TGTGCCTTGAGTGGTCGAGGGACAGGGGCAATCGAGCAGTACTTC
>NA|TRBJ2-7|TRBV20-1|NA|11
CSAPSRSEQYF
TGCAGTGCCCCTAGTCGGAGCGAGCAGTACTTC
>NA|TRBJ1-1|TRBV30|NA|12
CAWSPVQGEAFF
TGTGCCTGGAGCCCTGTCCAGGGTGAAGCTTTCTTT
>NA|TRBJ2-7|TRBV2|NA|14
CASRVTGSSYEQYF
TGTGCCAGCAGGGTTACAGGGAGCTCCTACGAGCAGTACTTC
>TRBD2|TRBJ2-3|TRBV30|NA|15
CAWSVSSGRTDTQYF
TGTGCCTGGAGTGTATCTAGCGGGCGAACAGATACGCAGTATTTT
>TRBD2|TRBJ2-5|TRBV4-3|few|15
CASSQTGTSGETQYF
TGCGCCAGCAGCCAAACCGGGACTAGCGGGGAGACCCAGTACTTC
>NA|TRBJ2-2|TRBV9|NA|15
CASSVGVRDTGELFF
TGTGCCAGCAGCGTAGGGGTGCGGGACACCGGGGAGCTGTTTTTT
>NA|TRBJ2-7|TRBV4-2|NA|15
CASSQDLNSPYEQYF
TGTGCCAGCAGCCAAGATCTCAATTCCCCCTACGAGCAGTACTTC
>NA|TRBJ2-7|TRBV13|few|12
CASSPNFDEQYF
TGTGCCAGCAGCCCGAACTTTGACGAGCAGTACTTC
>NA|TRBJ2-5|TRBV6-5|NA|12
CASSRLEETQYF
TGTGCCAGCAGCCGTCTTGAAGAGACCCAGTACTTC
>TRBD1|TRBJ2-1|TRBV11-3|once|15
CASSLVGQGANEQFF
TGTGCCAGCAGCTTAGTAGGACAGGGGGCAAATGAGCAGTTCTTC
>NA|TRBJ2-7|TRBV30|NA|13
CAWSQYTTYEQYF
TGTGCCTGGAGCCAATACACGACCTACGAGCAGTACTTC
>NA|TRBJ1-1|TRBV30|few|15
CAWTTTGWMNTEAFF
TGTGCCTGGACCACCACGGGATGGATGAACACTGAAGCTTTCTTT
>NA|TRBJ1-6|TRBV5-1|NA|14
CASSRRQTNSPLHF
TGCGCCAGCAGCCGCCGGCAGACAAATTCACCCCTCCACTTT
>NA|TRBJ2-6|TRBV28|NA|15
CASSLLLSGANVLTF
TGTGCCAGCAGTTTACTCCTATCTGGGGCCAACGTCCTGACTTTC
>NA|TRBJ2-7|TRBV10-3|few|12
CAIGRDLYEQYF
TGTGCCATCGGCCGGGACCTCTACGAGCAGTACTTC
>NA|TRBJ2-1|TRBV29-1|few|14
CSVERGTVNNEQFF
TGCAGCGTTGAAAGAGGGACTGTAAACAATGAGCAGTTCTTC
>TRBD1|TRBJ2-7|TRBV6-5|few|14
CASTRQGAAYEQYF
TGTGCCAGCACTCGACAGGGGGCGGCTTACGAGCAGTACTTC
>TRBD2|TRBJ2-2|TRBV4-3|NA|16
CASSQEKAGYTGELFF
TGCGCCAGCAGCCAAGAAAAAGCGGGGTACACCGGGGAGCTGTTTTTT
>NA|TRBJ1-6|TRBV30|NA|18
CAWSVLALWSSYNSPLHF
TGTGCCTGGAGTGTACTGGCCCTATGGAGTTCCTATAATTCACCCCTCCACTTT
>NA|TRBJ2-3|TRBV29-1|NA|13
CSVEQGSTDTQYF
TGCAGCGTCGAACAGGGATCCACAGATACGCAGTATTTT
>NA|TRBJ2-3|TRBV29-1|NA|10
CSVVEGRQYF
TGCAGCGTTGTTGAGGGGAGGCAGTATTTT
>NA|TRBJ2-5|TRBV25-1|NA|14
CASSDFGSQETQYF
TGTGCCAGCAGTGACTTCGGGTCACAAGAGACCCAGTACTTC
>NA|TRBJ2-7|TRBV5-6|once|12
CASSLRGVEQYF
TGTGCCAGCAGCTTGCGAGGGGTCGAGCAGTACTTC
>NA|TRBJ2-5|TRBV28|NA|12
CASSSGLETQYF
TGTGCCAGCAGTTCCGGTCTGGAGACCCAGTACTTC
>NA|TRBJ1-1|TRBV19|NA|12
CASRQGSGEAFF
TGTGCCAGTAGGCAGGGGAGTGGTGAAGCTTTCTTT
>NA|TRBJ1-1|TRBV11-2|NA|15
CASSLVWSRDTEAFF
TGTGCCAGCAGCTTAGTTTGGTCTAGGGACACTGAAGCTTTCTTT
>TRBD1|TRBJ2-1|TRBV9|NA|15
CASSPRQGGLNEQFF
TGTGCCAGCAGCCCAAGACAGGGGGGACTCAATGAGCAGTTCTTC
>NA|TRBJ1-1|TRBV29-1|NA|13
CSVEGHRDTEAFF
TGCAGCGTTGAAGGGCATAGGGACACTGAAGCTTTCTTT
>TRBD1|TRBJ2-1|TRBV6-1|NA|15
CASRVHGRGWNEQFF
TGTGCCAGCAGGGTTCACGGCAGGGGGTGGAATGAGCAGTTCTTC
>TRBD1|TRBJ2-7|TRBV14|few|15
CASSPTGFRFYEQYF
TGTGCCAGCAGCCCGACAGGGTTCAGATTCTACGAGCAGTACTTC
>TRBD1|TRBJ2-1|TRBV18|few|15
CASSPRQGYYNEQFF
TGTGCCAGCTCACCACGACAGGGATACTACAATGAGCAGTTCTTC
>NA|TRBJ1-2|TRBV29-1|NA|9
CSVDQGYTF
TGCAGCGTTGATCAGGGGTACACCTTC